Here is one T cell receptor beta chain with its context. It lacks a known antigen. Per-base qualities were not stored, and no clone one base away is much larger. This entry is derived from a study of CD8 T cells in Susac syndrome (dated by TCRdb to the late 2010s). About the study as a whole: The study used repertoire sequencing to test whether antigen drove CD8+ T cell activation and differentiation in Susac syndrome. Clonality of the CD8+ T cell repertoire was compared between about a dozen healthy donors, roughly 14 Susac syndrome patients and roughly 16 multiple sclerosis patients.

Paper-wide results and their limitations: The study acknowledged that relatively few individuals were included in the TCR sequencing and HLA analysis.

Peripheral blood CD8+ and CD4+ T cells from healthy donors, Susac syndrome patients and multiple sclerosis patients were profiled using high-throughput TCR beta sequencing. Multiple sclerosis controls were treatment-naive patients with stable or active relapsing-remitting disease fulfilling revised McDonald criteria. CD8+ TEMRA cells were enriched by FACS, while bulk CD8+ and CD4+ T cells were purified by magnetic negative isolation. Blood was collected in EDTA tubes and processed within 24 hours, with PBMCs isolated through density gradient centrifugation. PBMCs intended for TCR sequencing were cryopreserved in liquid nitrogen and were subsequently thawed in a 37 degrees C water bath. The sorted or isolated CD4+, CD8+ and CD8+ TEMRA cells had a purity of 90% or higher. RNA was extracted using the RNeasy kit, and about 0.45 to 1 ug of the RNA was reverse transcribed with random hexamers. TCR beta CDR3 regions were amplified with the immunoSEQ multiplex PCR assay covering 54 Vbeta and 13 Jbeta segments. PCR amplification bias was corrected using a synthetic template baseline for primer optimization and computational correction. The original pipeline was this. Reads were annotated to V, D and J genes according to IMGT and were analyzed with immunoSEQ Analyzer, with only productive sequences retained. Clonality was calculated as one minus the Shannon entropy normalized by log2 of the number of productive unique sequences. Public and private clones were assessed among the 100 most prevalent clones of each patient and control. Clones were defined as Susac-specific when absent from the healthy and MS cohorts, from roughly 1,100 published viral clones and from other ImmuneACCESS disease sequences. In-frame beta chains were kept once TCRdb had trimmed the public reads at Q25 with fastp and called clones with MiXCR. Rows are combined by CDR3 protein, so each entry shows the most common genes and DNA. TCRdb, rather than the study authors, made the V and J calls. Counted in this sample were 150,000 to 190,000 distinct CDR3 sequences; 95% to 96% of them appeared once. The leading ten clones occupy under 0.15% of the sample.

From V the trimming removes 6 bases and from J it removes 4 bases, while the gene matches leave 10 bases of the junction unaccounted for. The germline V gene (reference sequence) provides CDR1 SEHNR and CDR2 FQNEAQ. The CDR3 covers 15 residues, taking in both the cysteine and the phenylalanine. Here the CDR3 DNA is all that survives: 45 bases in frame from base 1. This sequence originates from a human donor with multiple sclerosis. The V gene is TRBV7-9 and the J gene is TRBJ2-7; a stretch of 9 junction bases matches TRBD1. The sequenced sample consisted of CD8+ T cells from PBMCs. The CDR3 protein sequence reads: CASSPLGQGNYEQYF. The sequenced DNA is TGTGCCAGCAGTCCTCTCGGACAGGGGAATTACGAGCAGTACTTC.